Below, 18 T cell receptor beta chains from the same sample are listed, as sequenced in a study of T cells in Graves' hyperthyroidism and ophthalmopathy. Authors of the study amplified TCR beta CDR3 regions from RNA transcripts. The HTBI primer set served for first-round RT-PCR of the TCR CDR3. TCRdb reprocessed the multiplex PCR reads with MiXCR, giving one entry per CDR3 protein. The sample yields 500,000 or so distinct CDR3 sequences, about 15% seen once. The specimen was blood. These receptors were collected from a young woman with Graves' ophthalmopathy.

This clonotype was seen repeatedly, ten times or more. DNA of the CDR3: TGTGCCAGCAGCTGGCTAGCGGGGTACTACGAGCAGTACTTC. Encoded protein: CASSWLAGYYEQYF. V and J are TRBV7-2 and TRBJ2-7, with TRBD2 identical over 9 bases. V lost 4 bases to trimming and J lost 3 bases; unmatched junction nucleotides: 4. CDR3 length: 14 amino acids. Germline V gene lookup returns CDR1 SGHTA and CDR2 FQGNSA.

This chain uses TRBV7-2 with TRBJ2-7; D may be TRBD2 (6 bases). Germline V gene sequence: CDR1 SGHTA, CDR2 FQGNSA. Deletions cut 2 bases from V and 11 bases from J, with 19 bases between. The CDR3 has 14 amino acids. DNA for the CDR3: TGTGCCAGCAGCTTAACCGTAAGTGGCGGGAAGAAGTACTTC. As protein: CASSLTVSGGKKYF. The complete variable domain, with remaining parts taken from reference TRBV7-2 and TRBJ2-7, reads GAGVSQSPSNKVTEKGKDVELRCDPISGHTALYWYRQSLGQGLEFLIYFQGNSAPDKSGLPSDRFSAERTGGSVSTLTIQRTQQEDSAVYLCASSLTVSGGKKYFGPGTRLTVT.

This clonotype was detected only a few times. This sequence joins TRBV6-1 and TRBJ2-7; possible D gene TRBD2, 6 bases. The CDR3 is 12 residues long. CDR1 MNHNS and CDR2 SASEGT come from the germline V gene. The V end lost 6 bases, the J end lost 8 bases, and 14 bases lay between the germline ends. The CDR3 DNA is TGTGCCAGCAGCCGCCGGGACTCCCAGCAGTACTTC. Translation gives CASSRRDSQQYF.

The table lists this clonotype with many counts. The CDR3 here is CASGGAVQETQYF. CDR3 nucleotide sequence: TGTGCCAGCGGGGGGGCGGTCCAAGAGACCCAGTACTTC. The rearrangement joins TRBV2 to TRBJ2-5, with D possibly TRBD2 on 7 matching bases. The V gene lost 8 bases and the J gene lost 1 base, with 11 bases spanning the gap. Germline V gives CDR1 SNHLY, CDR2 FYNNEI. There are 13 residues in the CDR3.

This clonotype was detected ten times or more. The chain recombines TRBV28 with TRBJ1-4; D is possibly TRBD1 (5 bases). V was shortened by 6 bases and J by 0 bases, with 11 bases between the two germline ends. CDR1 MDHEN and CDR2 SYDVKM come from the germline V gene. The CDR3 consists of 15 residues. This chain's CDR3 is CASSHGAATNEKLFF. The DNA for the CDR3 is TGTGCCAGCAGCCACGGGGCGGCAACTAATGAAAAACTGTTTTTT.

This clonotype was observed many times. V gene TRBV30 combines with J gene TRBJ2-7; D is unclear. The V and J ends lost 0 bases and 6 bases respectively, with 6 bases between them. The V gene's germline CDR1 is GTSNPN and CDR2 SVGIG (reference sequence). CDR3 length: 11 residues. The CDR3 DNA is TGTGCCTGGAGTGTAAAAGGCGAGCAGTACTTC. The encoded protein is CAWSVKGEQYF.

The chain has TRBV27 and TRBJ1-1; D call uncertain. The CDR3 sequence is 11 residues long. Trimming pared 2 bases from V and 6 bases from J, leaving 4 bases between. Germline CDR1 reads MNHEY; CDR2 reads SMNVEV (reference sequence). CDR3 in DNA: TGTGCCAGCAGTTTAGACCCTGAAGCTTTCTTT. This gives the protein CASSLDPEAFF.

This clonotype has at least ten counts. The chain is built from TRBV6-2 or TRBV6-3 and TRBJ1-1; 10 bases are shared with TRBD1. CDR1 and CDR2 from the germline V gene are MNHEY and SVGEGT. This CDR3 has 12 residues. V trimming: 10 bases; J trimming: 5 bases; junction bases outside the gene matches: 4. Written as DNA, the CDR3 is TGTGCCACAGGACAGGGGGGAACTGAAGCTTTCTTT. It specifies CATGQGGTEAFF.

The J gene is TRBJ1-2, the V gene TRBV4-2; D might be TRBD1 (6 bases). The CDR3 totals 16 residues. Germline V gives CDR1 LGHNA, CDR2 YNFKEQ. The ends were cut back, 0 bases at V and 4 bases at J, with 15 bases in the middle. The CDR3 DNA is TGTGCCAGCAGCCAAGATGATTGGGGGGACATCTATGGCTACACCTTC. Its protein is CASSQDDWGDIYGYTF.

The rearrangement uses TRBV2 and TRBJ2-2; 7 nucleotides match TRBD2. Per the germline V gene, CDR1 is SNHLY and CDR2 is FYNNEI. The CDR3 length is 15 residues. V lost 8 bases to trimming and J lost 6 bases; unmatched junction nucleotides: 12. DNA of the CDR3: TGTGCCAGCCTTAGCGGGTGGGAGGGTTCCGGGGAGCTGTTTTTT. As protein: CASLSGWEGSGELFF.

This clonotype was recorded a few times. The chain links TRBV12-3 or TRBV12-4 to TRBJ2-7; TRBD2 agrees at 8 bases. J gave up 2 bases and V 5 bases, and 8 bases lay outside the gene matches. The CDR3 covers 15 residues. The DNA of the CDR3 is TGTGCCAGCAGTCCCCGGGAGGGGAACCCCTACGAGCAGTACTTC. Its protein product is CASSPREGNPYEQYF.

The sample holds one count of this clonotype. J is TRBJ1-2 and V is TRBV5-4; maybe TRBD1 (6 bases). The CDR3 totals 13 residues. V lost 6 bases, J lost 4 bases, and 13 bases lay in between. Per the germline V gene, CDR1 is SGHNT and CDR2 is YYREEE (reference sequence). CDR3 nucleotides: TGTGCCAGCACCAGGGGTTCGAGCTATGGCTACACCTTC. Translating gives CASTRGSSYGYTF.

The CDR3 sequence: CAWSVGGELFF. For the CDR3, the DNA is TGTGCCTGGAGTGTGGGCGGGGAGCTGTTTTTT. The chain employs TRBV30 and TRBJ2-2; no clear D. The germline V gene encodes CDR1 GTSNPN and CDR2 SVGIG (reference sequence). CDR3 length: 11 amino acids. Trimming pared 0 bases from V and 7 bases from J, leaving 3 bases between.

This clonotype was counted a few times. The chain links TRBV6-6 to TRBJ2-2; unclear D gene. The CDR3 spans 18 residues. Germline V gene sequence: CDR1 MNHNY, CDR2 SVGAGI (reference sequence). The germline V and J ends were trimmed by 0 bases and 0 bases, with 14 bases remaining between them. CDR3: CASSYSPPFLANTGELFF. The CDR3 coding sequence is TGTGCCAGCAGTTACTCCCCACCTTTCCTCGCGAACACCGGGGAGCTGTTTTTT.

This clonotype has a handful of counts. CDR3 DNA: TGCAGTGCTCGACAGGGCGAACCCTACGAGCAGTACTTC. Translation: CSARQGEPYEQYF. The rearrangement joins TRBV20-1 to TRBJ2-7, with TRBD1 identical over 7 bases. The length of the CDR3 is 13 residues. Germline V gene lookup returns CDR1 DFQATT and CDR2 SNEGSKA (reference sequence). V lost 5 bases, J lost 2 bases, and 6 bases stayed unmatched.

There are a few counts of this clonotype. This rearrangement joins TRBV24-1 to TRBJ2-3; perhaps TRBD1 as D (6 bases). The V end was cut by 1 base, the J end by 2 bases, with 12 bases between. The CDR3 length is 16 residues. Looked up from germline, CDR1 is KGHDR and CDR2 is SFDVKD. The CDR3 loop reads CATSDLRDMVTDTQYF. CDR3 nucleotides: TGTGCCACCAGTGATTTAAGGGACATGGTCACAGATACGCAGTATTTT.

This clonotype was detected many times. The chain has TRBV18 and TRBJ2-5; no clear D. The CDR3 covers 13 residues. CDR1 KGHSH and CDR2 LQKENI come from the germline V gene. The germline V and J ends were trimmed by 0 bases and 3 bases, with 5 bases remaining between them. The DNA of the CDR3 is TGTGCCAGCTCACCACCCACAAAAGAGACCCAGTACTTC. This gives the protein CASSPPTKETQYF.

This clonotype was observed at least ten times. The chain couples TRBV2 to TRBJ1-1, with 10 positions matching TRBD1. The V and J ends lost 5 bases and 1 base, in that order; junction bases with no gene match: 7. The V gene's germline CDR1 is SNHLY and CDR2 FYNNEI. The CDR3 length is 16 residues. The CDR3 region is CASSIRQGASNTEAFF. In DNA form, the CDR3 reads TGTGCCAGCAGTATCCGACAGGGGGCTTCGAACACTGAAGCTTTCTTT. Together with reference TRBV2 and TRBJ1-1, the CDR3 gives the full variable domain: EPEVTQTPSHQVTQMGQEVILRCVPISNHLYFYWYRQILGQKVEFLVSFYNNEISEKSEIFDDQFSVERPDGSNFTLKIRSTKLEDSAMYFCASSIRQGASNTEAFFGQGTRLTVV.